Each of the 18 T cell receptor beta chains below was sequenced from the same sample in a study of cytomegalovirus exposure and HLA in healthy donors. 13 Jbeta primers and 60 Vbeta primers were used for the PCR. The assay was immunoSEQ multiplex PCR, and TCRdb's table has in-frame clones only and misses some. The table records about 190,000 clones, around 86% of them present only once. Input material: PBMCs. Every receptor here comes from a man aged 45-65 years in good health and CMV-seronegative.

The chain has TRBV19 and TRBJ2-3; D is perhaps TRBD2 (6 bases). CDR3 length: 17 residues. Germline V gene lookup returns CDR1 LNHDA and CDR2 SQIVND (reference sequence). Between the trimmed V and J ends, which lost 4 bases and 2 bases, there was a span of 19 bases. The CDR3 loop is CASSSTPGLLNTDTQYF. The CDR3 coding sequence is TGTGCCAGTAGTAGCACGCCGGGACTCCTTAACACAGATACGCAGTATTTT.

The chain carries TRBV7-3 and TRBJ2-5; 7 bases align to TRBD2. The ends lost 5 bases at V and 1 base at J; junction bases unmatched: 22. This CDR3 has 20 residues. CDR1 and CDR2 (germline): SGHTA, FQGTGA. In DNA form, the CDR3 reads TGTGCCAGCAGCCGCCGGGGTGGTGGCGGAGGGGAGGGGATCCAAGAGACCCAGTACTTC. This codes for CASSRRGGGGGEGIQETQYF. Full variable domain (outside the CDR3, taken from reference TRBV7-3 and TRBJ2-5): GAGVSQTPSNKVTEKGKYVELRCDPISGHTALYWYRQSLGQGPEFLIYFQGTGAADDSGLPNDRFFAVRPEGSVSTLKIQRTERGDSAVYLCASSRRGGGGGEGIQETQYFGPGTRLLVL.

The genes are TRBV7-6 and TRBJ2-3, with a possible D match to TRBD2 (6 bases). The CDR3 has 12 amino acids. Germline CDR1 SGHVS, CDR2 FNYEAQ. V lost 5 bases to trimming and J lost 6 bases, with 9 bases between them. CDR3 in DNA: TGTGCCAGCAGCCCCGCGGGGGATACGCAGTATTTT. Translation: CASSPAGDTQYF.

The chain links TRBV6-5 to TRBJ2-5; 9 bases fit TRBD1. J was trimmed by 5 bases and V by 4 bases; bases with no gene match: 5. Germline CDR1 and CDR2: MNHEY and SVGAGI. The CDR3 covers 14 residues. The CDR3 DNA is TGTGCCAGCAGTTCCATACAGGGGGCTGAGACCCAGTACTTC. As protein: CASSSIQGAETQYF.

The chain recombines TRBV5-4 with TRBJ2-3; 9 bases align to TRBD2. Germline assignment: CDR1 SGHNT and CDR2 YYREEE (reference sequence). This CDR3 contains 15 residues. J gave up 8 bases and V 4 bases, and 11 bases lay outside the gene matches. The CDR3 loop is CASSPAGTSMATQYF. The CDR3, as DNA: TGTGCCAGCAGCCCCGCCGGGACTAGCATGGCTACGCAGTATTTT.

The chain recombines TRBV9 with TRBJ2-5, with unresolved D. The CDR3 contains 14 residues. V gave up 3 bases and J gave up 2 bases, with 11 bases separating them. The V gene's germline CDR1 is SGDLS and CDR2 YYNGEE. CDR3 sequence reads: CASSGGMLQETQYF. In DNA, the CDR3 is TGTGCCAGCAGCGGCGGAATGCTTCAAGAGACCCAGTACTTC.

This clone was found a few times. V is TRBV4-3 and J is TRBJ2-2; TRBD2 agrees at 11 bases. V shed 6 bases, J shed 0 bases, and the junction held 3 bases outside the gene matches. The germline CDR1 and CDR2 sequences are LGHNA and YSLEER. The CDR3 sequence is 16 residues long. The CDR3 DNA follows: TGCGCCAGCAGTCGACTAGCGGGAACGAACACCGGGGAGCTGTTTTTT. It codes for CASSRLAGTNTGELFF.

The chain combines TRBV11-2 with TRBJ1-3; the D gene is possibly TRBD1 (5 bases). CDR3 size: 16 residues. Between the trimmed V and J ends, which lost 5 bases and 2 bases, there was a span of 16 bases. Germline CDR1 SGHAT, CDR2 FQNNGV. The CDR3 loop is CASSPQGFGAGNTIYF. The CDR3 coding sequence is TGTGCCAGCAGCCCGCAGGGCTTTGGAGCTGGAAACACCATATATTTT. Full variable domain (missing parts from reference TRBV11-2 and TRBJ1-3): EAGVAQSPRYKIIEKRQSVAFWCNPISGHATLYWYQQILGQGPKLLIQFQNNGVVDDSQLPKDRFSAERLKGVDSTLKIQPAKLEDSAVYLCASSPQGFGAGNTIYFGEGSWLTVV.

This sequence joins TRBV6-5 and TRBJ1-1, with unresolved D. Per the germline V gene, CDR1 is MNHEY and CDR2 is SVGAGI. The CDR3 covers 13 residues. The V gene lost 1 base and the J gene lost 4 bases, with 7 bases spanning the gap. The CDR3 DNA sequence: TGTGCCAGCAGTTACTTCGGGGTCACTGAAGCTTTCTTT. Protein product: CASSYFGVTEAFF.

The V gene is TRBV7-2, the J gene TRBJ2-5; D gene unclear. Germline CDR1 reads SGHTA; CDR2 reads FQGNSA. The V gene lost 0 bases and the J gene lost 1 base, with 3 bases spanning the gap. This CDR3 is built from 13 residues. CDR3 loop: CASSLASQETQYF. For the CDR3, the DNA is TGTGCCAGCAGCTTAGCCAGCCAAGAGACCCAGTACTTC.

The chain links TRBV2 to TRBJ2-3; D is perhaps TRBD1 (6 bases). The V end was cut by 6 bases, the J end by 2 bases, with 12 bases between. The CDR3 runs 14 residues. Germline loops: CDR1 SNHLY, CDR2 FYNNEI. The CDR3 protein is CASRGDIHTDTQYF. CDR3 nucleotides: TGTGCCAGCAGAGGGGACATCCACACAGATACGCAGTATTTT.

This clone was seen only a few times. The rearrangement links TRBV10-3 to TRBJ2-7, with TRBD2 identical over 8 bases. The CDR3 loop spans 15 amino acids. Germline lookup yields CDR1 ENHRY and CDR2 SYGVKD. The V segment lost 0 bases and the J segment 6 bases; nucleotides outside the gene matches: 7. This CDR3 reads CAISESIAGGREQYF. The CDR3 DNA is TGTGCCATCAGTGAGTCAATCGCGGGAGGCCGCGAGCAGTACTTC.

Worth noting for this clone: Other DNA sequences in this sample translate to the same CDR3. The chain employs TRBV18 and TRBJ1-1, with D hard to call. The CDR3 is 14 residues long. V lost 3 bases and J lost 0, with 8 bases in between. Per germline, CDR1 KGHSH and CDR2 LQKENI. As DNA, the CDR3 is TGTGCCAGCTCACCCCCCGGTATGAACACTGAAGCTTTCTTT. It translates to CASSPPGMNTEAFF.

This clone was counted only a few times. Written as DNA, the CDR3 is TGTGCCAGCAGCTTAGACAGAGAGCAGTTCTTC. Translating gives CASSLDREQFF. The rearrangement joins TRBV7-3 to TRBJ2-1; maybe TRBD1 (5 bases). The CDR3 spans 11 residues. Germline-derived CDR1 and CDR2 are SGHTA and FQGTGA. Trimming stripped 2 bases from V and 10 bases from J, with 6 bases between.

In this sample, this clone turned up a few times. This chain connects TRBV6-5 to TRBJ1-2, with D unresolved. The CDR3 sequence is 15 residues long. V was shortened by 2 bases and J by 3 bases, with 13 bases between the two germline ends. Germline values: CDR1 MNHEY, CDR2 SVGAGI. The CDR3 DNA is TGTGCCAGCAGTTACCGGGCCTACGGGGACTATGGCTACACCTTC. Protein: CASSYRAYGDYGYTF.

The V call is TRBV5-1, the J call TRBJ2-7, with TRBD1 matching 9 bases. J gave up 5 bases and V 3 bases, and 6 bases lay outside the gene matches. The germline V gene has CDR1 SGHRS and CDR2 YFSETQ. This CDR3 region has 14 residues. This CDR3 is CASSYRGQGDEQYF. CDR3 coding DNA: TGCGCCAGCAGCTACAGGGGGCAGGGAGACGAGCAGTACTTC.

CDR3 in amino acids: CASKGAIGNTEAFF. In DNA form, the CDR3 reads TGTGCCAGCAAGGGGGCGATAGGGAACACTGAAGCTTTCTTT. The V and J genes are TRBV2 and TRBJ1-1; 7 nucleotides agree with TRBD1. The CDR3 totals 14 residues. The trim removed 7 bases at V and 1 base at J, leaving 6 bases unmatched. CDR1 and CDR2 from the germline V gene are SNHLY and FYNNEI.

The chain couples TRBV7-2 to TRBJ2-2; D might be TRBD2 (7 bases). The germline V and J ends were trimmed by 4 bases and 7 bases, with 22 bases remaining between them. The CDR3 is 17 amino acids. Germline lookup yields CDR1 SGHTA and CDR2 FQGNSA. CDR3 in amino acids: CASSSKRQAWGGGELFF. As DNA, the CDR3 is TGTGCCAGCAGCTCGAAGAGACAGGCCTGGGGGGGCGGGGAGCTGTTTTTT.